These T cell receptor beta chains were read from a single sample in a study of OX40 agonist ivuxolimab in advanced cancers. The method was immunoSEQ multiplex PCR; TCRdb's version includes in-frame clones alone and lacks a portion of them. The table records 12,000 or so clones, approximately 85% of them present only once. This sample comprised CD4+ or CD8+ T cells sorted from blood, obtained in a trial of the OX40 agonist ivuxolimab. The receptors shown here come from an adult with an advanced solid tumor such as melanoma, head and neck, liver or kidney cancer. Each CDR3 is given with its conserved first and last residue. D genes are given only for firm matches. Some rows have no size entry. The others give once, few or many, or a class for an expanded clone.

v_call: TRBV7-8
clone_size: NA
d_call: TRBD2
j_call: TRBJ2-1
cdr3_aa: CASSLGRADEQFF

v_call: TRBV20-1
clone_size: once
d_call: NA
j_call: TRBJ2-5
cdr3_aa: CSARTGTQYF

v_call: TRBV27
clone_size: NA
d_call: NA
j_call: TRBJ1-2
cdr3_aa: CASSRTDLTGANYGYTF

v_call: TRBV7-9
clone_size: large
d_call: NA
j_call: TRBJ1-2
cdr3_aa: CASSSDNLYGYTF

v_call: TRBV7-9
clone_size: medium-sized
d_call: NA
j_call: TRBJ2-6
cdr3_aa: CASSLAGQGTGANVLTF

v_call: TRBV27
clone_size: NA
d_call: TRBD1
j_call: TRBJ2-7
cdr3_aa: CASIPGQGLLSSYEQYF

v_call: TRBV13
clone_size: NA
d_call: TRBD2
j_call: TRBJ2-1
cdr3_aa: CASSLGGREYNEQFF

v_call: TRBV2
clone_size: NA
d_call: NA
j_call: TRBJ2-6
cdr3_aa: CASSQRGASRSGANVLTF

v_call: TRBV27
clone_size: NA
d_call: TRBD1
j_call: TRBJ2-7
cdr3_aa: CASSPGQGVYEQYF

v_call: TRBV13
clone_size: NA
d_call: NA
j_call: TRBJ2-7
cdr3_aa: CASSLGDAPYEQYF

v_call: TRBV7-9
clone_size: NA
d_call: TRBD1
j_call: TRBJ2-7
cdr3_aa: CASSWASGQGSYEQYF

v_call: TRBV11-2
clone_size: NA
d_call: NA
j_call: TRBJ1-1
cdr3_aa: CASSLGVNTEAFF

v_call: TRBV7-5
clone_size: NA
d_call: NA
j_call: TRBJ2-4
cdr3_aa: CAYGGAAKNIQYF

v_call: TRBV28
clone_size: NA
d_call: NA
j_call: TRBJ2-2
cdr3_aa: CASSLGQYRTGELFF

v_call: TRBV19
clone_size: medium-sized
d_call: NA
j_call: TRBJ1-4
cdr3_aa: CASSIRQGNEKLFF

v_call: TRBV28
clone_size: NA
d_call: TRBD2
j_call: TRBJ2-7
cdr3_aa: CASSGVQTSGRADEQYF

v_call: TRBV11-2
clone_size: few
d_call: NA
j_call: TRBJ2-7
cdr3_aa: CASRSFGLPAHEQYF

v_call: TRBV5-1
clone_size: NA
d_call: TRBD2
j_call: TRBJ2-1
cdr3_aa: CASSLTGGSYNEQFF

v_call: TRBV7-6
clone_size: NA
d_call: TRBD1
j_call: TRBJ2-7
cdr3_aa: CASSPYPGTGDYEQYF

v_call: TRBV7-8
clone_size: once
d_call: NA
j_call: TRBJ1-5
cdr3_aa: CASSLAGGNQPQHF

v_call: TRBV7-9
clone_size: NA
d_call: NA
j_call: TRBJ1-4
cdr3_aa: CASSFEAGGPNEKLFF

v_call: TRBV9
clone_size: NA
d_call: NA
j_call: TRBJ2-1
cdr3_aa: CASSPRADTNEQFF

v_call: TRBV4-2
clone_size: large
d_call: TRBD1
j_call: TRBJ1-4
cdr3_aa: CASSAGQGLANEKLFF

v_call: TRBV30
clone_size: few
d_call: NA
j_call: TRBJ1-5
cdr3_aa: CAWVNQPQHF

v_call: TRBV9
clone_size: once
d_call: TRBD1
j_call: TRBJ2-3
cdr3_aa: CASSAPTGGGTDTQYF

v_call: TRBV5-8
clone_size: NA
d_call: NA
j_call: TRBJ2-2
cdr3_aa: CASSSRREVTGELFF

v_call: TRBV11-2
clone_size: NA
d_call: TRBD2
j_call: TRBJ2-5
cdr3_aa: CASSLPLAGDQETQYF

v_call: TRBV19
clone_size: NA
d_call: TRBD1
j_call: TRBJ2-3
cdr3_aa: CASSPSGDRAPDTQYF

v_call: TRBV7-3
clone_size: few
d_call: TRBD2
j_call: TRBJ2-1
cdr3_aa: CASGTSGFDEQFF

v_call: TRBV7-9
clone_size: NA
d_call: NA
j_call: TRBJ1-5
cdr3_aa: CASSPGTGGNQPQHF

v_call: TRBV6-4
clone_size: NA
d_call: TRBD1
j_call: TRBJ2-3
cdr3_aa: CASSLQGTDTQYF

v_call: TRBV9
clone_size: NA
d_call: TRBD1
j_call: TRBJ1-2
cdr3_aa: CASSGETGWSDGYTF

v_call: TRBV7-9
clone_size: few
d_call: NA
j_call: TRBJ1-5
cdr3_aa: CASSLDLGTVQPQHF

v_call: TRBV27
clone_size: NA
d_call: NA
j_call: TRBJ2-7
cdr3_aa: CASSLSRDNLYEQYF

v_call: TRBV27
clone_size: NA
d_call: TRBD1
j_call: TRBJ2-7
cdr3_aa: CASSLSVGQGSEQYF

v_call: TRBV28
clone_size: NA
d_call: NA
j_call: TRBJ1-1
cdr3_aa: CASSLRGTEAFF

v_call: TRBV29-1
clone_size: NA
d_call: NA
j_call: TRBJ2-1
cdr3_aa: CSAGVDLNEQFF